Each of the 5 T cell receptor beta chains below was sequenced from the same sample in a study of blood T cells in healthy people across ages. PCR was performed a second time for roughly 7 to 12 cycles using a sample-barcoded 5' primer and a J-beta primer mix. TCRdb re-derived calls from the 5' RACE reads in MiXCR, one entry per CDR3 protein. The sample consists of more than 650,000 distinct CDR3 sequences, roughly 20% of them appearing once. Sequenced input: blood. Every receptor here comes from a man in his sixties or seventies in good health.

This clonotype showed up just a few times. The chain recombines TRBV12-3 or TRBV12-4 with TRBJ2-1, with 7 bases matching TRBD2. The CDR3 totals 15 residues. Unmatched junction bases numbered 7, after V lost 7 bases and J lost 1 base. CDR3 sequence reads: CASTPRGSSYNEQFF. The CDR3 coding sequence is TGTGCCAGCACCCCCCGCGGGAGTTCCTACAATGAGCAGTTCTTC.

This clonotype came up a few times. CDR3 in DNA: TGTGCCAGCAGTCCACGGGTCCATTCACCCCTCCACTTT. It specifies CASSPRVHSPLHF. This chain joins TRBV12-3 or TRBV12-4 and TRBJ1-6, with D unclear. The CDR3 has 13 residues. The V and J ends lost 5 bases and 8 bases respectively, with 10 bases between them.

This chain uses TRBV5-5 with TRBJ2-3; 7 bases align to TRBD1. The germline gives CDR1 SGHKS, CDR2 YYEKEE (reference sequence). The CDR3 spans 15 residues. V gave up 6 bases and J gave up 4 bases; unmatched junction bases: 11. CDR3 nucleotides: TGTGCCAGCAACTTAGGACGGGACAGTTCAGATACGCAGTATTTT. Encoded protein: CASNLGRDSSDTQYF.

This clonotype has a handful of counts. The chain uses TRBV30 and TRBJ2-3, with TRBD2 matching over 8 bases. This CDR3 has 15 amino acids. CDR1 is GTSNPN and CDR2 is SVGIG in the germline V gene (reference sequence). Trimming at V came to 8 bases and at J to 3 bases, leaving 13 bases not matched to a gene. The CDR3 bases are TGTGCCGGTAGCGGGGCCCGCAAGGGGACAGATACGCAGTATTTT. Encoded protein: CAGSGARKGTDTQYF. The variable domain in full, with the rest retrieved from reference TRBV30 and TRBJ2-3, is SQTIHQWPATLVQPVGSPLSLECTVEGTSNPNLYWYRQAAGRGLQLLFYSVGIGQISSEVPQNLSASRPQDRQFILSSKKLLLSDSGFYLCAGSGARKGTDTQYFGPGTRLTVL.

There are a few counts of this clonotype. Germline and junction disagree at one end, which may indicate a read error. The V gene is TRBV5-1, the J gene TRBJ2-5; D remains ambiguous. Germline V gene data show CDR1 as SGHRS and CDR2 as YFSETQ. CDR3 length: 12 amino acids. The CDR3 DNA sequence: TGCGCCAGCAGCTTAACAGCAGAGATCCAGTACTTC. Protein: CASSLTAEIQYF.